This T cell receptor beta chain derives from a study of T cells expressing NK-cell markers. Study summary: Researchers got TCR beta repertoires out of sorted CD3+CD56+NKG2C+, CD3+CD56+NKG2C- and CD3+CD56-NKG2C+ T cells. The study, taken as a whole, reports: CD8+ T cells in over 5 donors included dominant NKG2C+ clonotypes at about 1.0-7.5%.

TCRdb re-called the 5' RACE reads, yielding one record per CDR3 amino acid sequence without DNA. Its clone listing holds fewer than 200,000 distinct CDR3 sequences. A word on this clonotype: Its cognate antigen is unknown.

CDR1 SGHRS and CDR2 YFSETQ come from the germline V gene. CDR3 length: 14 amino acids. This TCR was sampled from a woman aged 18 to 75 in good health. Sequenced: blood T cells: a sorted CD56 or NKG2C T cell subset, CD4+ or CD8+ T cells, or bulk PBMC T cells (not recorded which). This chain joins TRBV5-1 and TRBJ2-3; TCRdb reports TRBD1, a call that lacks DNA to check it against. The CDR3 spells CASSLGQPADTQYF.